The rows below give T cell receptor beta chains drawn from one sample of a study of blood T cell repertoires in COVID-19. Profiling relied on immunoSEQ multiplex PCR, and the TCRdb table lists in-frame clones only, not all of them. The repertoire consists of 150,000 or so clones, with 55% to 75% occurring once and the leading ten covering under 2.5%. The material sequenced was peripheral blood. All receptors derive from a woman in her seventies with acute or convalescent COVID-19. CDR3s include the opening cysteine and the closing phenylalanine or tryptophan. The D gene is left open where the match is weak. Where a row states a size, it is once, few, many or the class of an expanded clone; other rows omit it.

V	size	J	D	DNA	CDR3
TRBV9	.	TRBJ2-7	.	TGTGCCAGCAGCGTTGAGACCTACGAGCAGTACTTC	CASSVETYEQYF
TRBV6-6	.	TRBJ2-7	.	TGTGCCACCAGTTCCGGGACTGTACTTTCCTACGAGCAGTACTTC	CATSSGTVLSYEQYF
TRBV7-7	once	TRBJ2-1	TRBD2	TGTGCCAGCAGCTTGTCGGCGGGGGGCAACAATGAGCAGTTCTTC	CASSLSAGGNNEQFF
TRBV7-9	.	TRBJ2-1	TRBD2	TGTGCCAGCAGCTTATACGGGGGGAATGAGCAGTTCTTC	CASSLYGGNEQFF
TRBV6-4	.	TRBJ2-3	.	TGTGCCAGTTCGTGGGGGGGCTCCACAGATACGCAGTATTTT	CASSWGGSTDTQYF
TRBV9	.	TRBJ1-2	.	TGTGCCAGCTCTCTAGACAACTATGGCTACACCTTC	CASSLDNYGYTF
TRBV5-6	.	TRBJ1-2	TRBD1	TGTGCCAGCAAAAGGACAGGAACGAATGGCTACACCTTC	CASKRTGTNGYTF
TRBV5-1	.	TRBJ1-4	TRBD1	TGCGCCAGCAGCCTCGGGACAGCTAATGAAAAACTGTTTTTT	CASSLGTANEKLFF
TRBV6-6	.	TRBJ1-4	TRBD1	TGTGCCAGCAGTTATAGGGGACAGGGTGATGAAAAACTGTTTTTT	CASSYRGQGDEKLFF
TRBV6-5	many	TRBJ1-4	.	TGTGCCAGCAAGCACGGTGCAACTAATGAAAAACTGTTTTTT	CASKHGATNEKLFF
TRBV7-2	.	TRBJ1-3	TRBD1	TGTGCCAGCAGCTTAGCGGAAACAGGGGCCACTGGAAACACCATATATTTT	CASSLAETGATGNTIYF
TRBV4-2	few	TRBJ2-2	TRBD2	TGTGCCAGCAGCCAAGTTTTGGGACTAGCGGCTGCGAACACCGGGGAGCTGTTTTTT	CASSQVLGLAAANTGELFF